This T cell receptor (beta chain) was documented in a study of blood T cell repertoires in COVID-19 (dated by TCRdb to between 2020 and 2021). Study-wide context: Samples covering the acute and convalescent phases of COVID-19 were provided by collaborators in the United States, Italy and Spain. The prospective study material was composed of cDNA or gDNA derived from T cells, B-cell-depleted T cells, or PBMCs. The dataset comprised deeply sampled blood TCRbeta repertoires from subjects exposed to, actively infected with, or recovered from COVID-19. The repertoires were released in a freely available public database meant as a resource for research on the immune response to SARS-CoV-2. Samples were obtained from the ongoing ImmuneRACE study (first 160 participants) and from some 1,300 subjects provided by 6 global collaborators. Nearly every sample came with metadata listing a de-identified subject ID, COVID-19 status, age in years and sex. Where available, HLA class I and class II types were obtained from metadata supplied by the sample provider rather than from assay-based typing. Study-wide findings and limitations: The amount of clinical and demographic metadata varied by source and participant and was provided uncurated.

There are a few counts of this clone. This receptor's antigen is unknown. It has no much larger one-base neighbor in the sample; base qualities were not kept. The immunoSEQ Assay, a bias-controlled multiplex PCR, was used to amplify TCRbeta CDR3 regions from genomic DNA. As for the authors' bioinformatics: Within the assay, amplification of reference gene primers was used to estimate how many nucleated cells each sample contained. Sequence reads were collapsed and filtered to measure the absolute abundance of every unique TCRbeta CDR3 rearrangement. Productive Simpson clonality was computed per sample as the square root of Simpson's diversity index over productive rearrangements. This is the immuneACCESS table as TCRdb keeps it, with only in-frame sequences that have V and J called. A part of the clones is gone; compared with another copy, unresolved V genes explain less than half, and the rest is unexplained. From that table come the V and J calls and clone size; the DNA was used to work out D and trimming. The sample table records a few hundred thousand clones; less than 90% of these occur just once. 7.1% of the sample is taken by the ten largest.

One collaborating source in Seattle enrolled patients while the patients were actively infected and followed the patients over time throughout the course of disease. The collaborating institutions used their own protocols to collect whole blood in K2EDTA tubes. For TCRbeta analysis, collaborator samples were shipped as frozen whole blood, as isolated PBMCs, or as DNA extracted from either sample type. The TCR originated in a woman aged 55-75 years with COVID-19, enrolled during active disease. Sequenced: peripheral blood.

The CDR3 here reads CASSDSTRDGYTF. The DNA reads as follows: TGTGCCAGCAGTGACTCGACCAGGGATGGCTACACCTTC. The chain is made from TRBV25-1 and TRBJ1-2; possibly the D gene is TRBD1, per 5 matching bases. Trimming removed 3 bases from V and 6 bases from J, leaving 11 bases between the germline ends. Looking up the germline V gene yields CDR1 MGHDK and CDR2 SYGVNS. Measured from the cysteine to the phenylalanine, the CDR3 is 13 residues long. Only the CDR3 portion is preserved as DNA: 39 bases, with reading frame beginning at the first base.